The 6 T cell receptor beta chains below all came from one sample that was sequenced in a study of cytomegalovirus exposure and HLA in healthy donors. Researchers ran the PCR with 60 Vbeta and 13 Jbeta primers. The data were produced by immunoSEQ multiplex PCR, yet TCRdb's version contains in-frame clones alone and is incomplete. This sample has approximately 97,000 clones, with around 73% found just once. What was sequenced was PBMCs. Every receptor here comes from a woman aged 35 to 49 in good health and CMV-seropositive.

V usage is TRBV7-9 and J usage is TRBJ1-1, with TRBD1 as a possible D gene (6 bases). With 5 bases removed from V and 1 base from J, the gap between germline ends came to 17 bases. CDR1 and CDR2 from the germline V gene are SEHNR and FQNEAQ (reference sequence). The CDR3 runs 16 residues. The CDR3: CASSHKPAGENTEAFF. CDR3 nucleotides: TGTGCCAGCAGCCACAAGCCTGCAGGGGAGAACACTGAAGCTTTCTTT.

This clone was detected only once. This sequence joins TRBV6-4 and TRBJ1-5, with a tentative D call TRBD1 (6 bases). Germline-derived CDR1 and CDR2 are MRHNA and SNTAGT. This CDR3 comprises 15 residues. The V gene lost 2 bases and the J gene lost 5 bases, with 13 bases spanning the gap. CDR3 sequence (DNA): TGTGCCAGCAGTGACAACGGGGGGGCTGATCAGCCCCAGCATTTT. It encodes CASSDNGGADQPQHF.

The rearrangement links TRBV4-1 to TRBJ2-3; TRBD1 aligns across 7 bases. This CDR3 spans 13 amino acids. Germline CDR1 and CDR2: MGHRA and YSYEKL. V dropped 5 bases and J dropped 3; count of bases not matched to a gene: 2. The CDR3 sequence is CASSSRGTDTQYF. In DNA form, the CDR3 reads TGCGCCAGCAGCTCCAGGGGGACAGATACGCAGTATTTT.

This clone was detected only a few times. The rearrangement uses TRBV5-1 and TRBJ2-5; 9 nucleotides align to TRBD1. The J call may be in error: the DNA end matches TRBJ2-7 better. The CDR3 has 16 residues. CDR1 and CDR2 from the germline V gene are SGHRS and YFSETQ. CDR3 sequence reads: CASSTRDRVGSYEQYF. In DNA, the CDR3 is TGCGCCAGCAGCACCCGGGACAGGGTTGGTTCCTACGAGCAGTACTTC.

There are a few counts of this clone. CDR3 region: CASSLGLGRTSGAGELFF. CDR3 coding DNA: TGTGCCAGCAGTTTAGGGCTCGGAAGGACCTCGGGAGCCGGGGAGCTGTTTTTT. The V call is TRBV28, the J call TRBJ2-2; weak D call: TRBD2 (6 bases). This CDR3 spans 18 amino acids. Germline V CDR1 and CDR2: MDHEN, SYDVKM. The V end lost 2 bases, the J end lost 6 bases, and 22 bases lay between the germline ends.

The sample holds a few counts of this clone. CDR3: CASSQDHGSSEKLFF. As DNA, the CDR3 is TGCGCCAGCAGCCAAGATCACGGGTCCTCGGAAAAACTGTTTTTT. J is TRBJ1-4 and V is TRBV4-1, with unresolved D. This CDR3 is built from 15 residues. Germline loops: CDR1 MGHRA, CDR2 YSYEKL. Trimming stripped 0 bases from V and 8 bases from J, with 13 bases between.